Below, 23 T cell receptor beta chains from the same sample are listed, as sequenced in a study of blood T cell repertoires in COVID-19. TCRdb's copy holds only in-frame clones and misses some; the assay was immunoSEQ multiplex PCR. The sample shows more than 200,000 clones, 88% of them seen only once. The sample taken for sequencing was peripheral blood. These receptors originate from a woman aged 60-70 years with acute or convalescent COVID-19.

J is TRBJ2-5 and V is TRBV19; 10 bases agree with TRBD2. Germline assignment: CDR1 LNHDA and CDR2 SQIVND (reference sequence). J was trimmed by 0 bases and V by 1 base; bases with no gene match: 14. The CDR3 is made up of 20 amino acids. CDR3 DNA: TGTGCCAGTAGTATAGGCGTCCTAGCGGGGGCTGATGTGTACCAAGAGACCCAGTACTTC. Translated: CASSIGVLAGADVYQETQYF.

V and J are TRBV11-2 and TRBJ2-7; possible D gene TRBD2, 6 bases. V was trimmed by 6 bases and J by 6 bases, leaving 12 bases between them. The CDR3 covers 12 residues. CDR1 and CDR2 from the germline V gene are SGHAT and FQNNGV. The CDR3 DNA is TGTGCCAGCAGTTTCGGGACTCTCGAGCAGTACTTC. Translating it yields CASSFGTLEQYF.

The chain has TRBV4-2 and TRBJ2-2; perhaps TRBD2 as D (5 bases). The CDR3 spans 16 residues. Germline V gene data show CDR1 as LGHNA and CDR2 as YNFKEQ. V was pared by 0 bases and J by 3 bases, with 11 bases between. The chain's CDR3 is CASSQDSGVDTGELFF. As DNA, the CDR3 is TGTGCCAGCAGCCAAGATTCCGGGGTAGACACCGGGGAGCTGTTTTTT.

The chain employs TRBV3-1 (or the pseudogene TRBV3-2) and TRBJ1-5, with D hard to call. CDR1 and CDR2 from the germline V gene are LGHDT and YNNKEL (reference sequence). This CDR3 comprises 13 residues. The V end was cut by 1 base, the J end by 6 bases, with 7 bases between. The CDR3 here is CASSQGGSQPQHF. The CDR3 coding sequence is TGTGCCAGCAGCCAAGGAGGCAGTCAGCCCCAGCATTTT.

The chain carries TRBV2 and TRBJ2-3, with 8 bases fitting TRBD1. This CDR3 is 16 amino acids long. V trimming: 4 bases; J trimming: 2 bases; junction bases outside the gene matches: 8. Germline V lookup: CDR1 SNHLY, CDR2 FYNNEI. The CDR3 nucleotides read TGTGCCAGCAGTGTCGGGGCAGGGGGCTTCACAGATACGCAGTATTTT. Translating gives CASSVGAGGFTDTQYF.

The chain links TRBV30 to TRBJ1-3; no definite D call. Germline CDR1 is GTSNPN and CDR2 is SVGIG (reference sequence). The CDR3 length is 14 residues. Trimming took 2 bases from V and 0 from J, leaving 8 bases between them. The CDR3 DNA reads TGTGCCTGGAGTTTAGACTTCTCTGGAAACACCATATATTTT. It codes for CAWSLDFSGNTIYF.

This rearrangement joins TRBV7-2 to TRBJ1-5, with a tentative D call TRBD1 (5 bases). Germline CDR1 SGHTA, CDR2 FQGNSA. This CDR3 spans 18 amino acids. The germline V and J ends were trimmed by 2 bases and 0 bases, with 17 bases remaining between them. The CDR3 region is CASSLRQGNLYSNQPQHF. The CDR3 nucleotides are TGTGCCAGCAGCTTAAGGCAGGGCAACTTGTATAGCAATCAGCCCCAGCATTTT.

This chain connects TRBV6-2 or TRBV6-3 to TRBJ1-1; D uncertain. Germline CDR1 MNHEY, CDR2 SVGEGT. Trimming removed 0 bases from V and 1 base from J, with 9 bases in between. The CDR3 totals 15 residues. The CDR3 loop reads CASSYSRVPNTEAFF. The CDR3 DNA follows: TGTGCCAGCAGTTACTCGAGAGTACCGAACACTGAAGCTTTCTTT.

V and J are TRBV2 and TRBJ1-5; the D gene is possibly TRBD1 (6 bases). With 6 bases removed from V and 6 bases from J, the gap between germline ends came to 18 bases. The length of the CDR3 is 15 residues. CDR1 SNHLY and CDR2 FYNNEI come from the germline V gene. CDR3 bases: TGTGCCAGCAGCGCCCGAATGCCAGGGGCTCAGCCCCAGCATTTT. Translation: CASSARMPGAQPQHF.

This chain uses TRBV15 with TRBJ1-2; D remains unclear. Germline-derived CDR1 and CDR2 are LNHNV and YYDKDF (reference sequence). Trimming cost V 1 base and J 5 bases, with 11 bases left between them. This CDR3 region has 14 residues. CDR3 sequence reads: CATSRGETDYGYTF. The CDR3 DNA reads TGTGCCACCAGCAGAGGGGAGACGGATTATGGCTACACCTTC.

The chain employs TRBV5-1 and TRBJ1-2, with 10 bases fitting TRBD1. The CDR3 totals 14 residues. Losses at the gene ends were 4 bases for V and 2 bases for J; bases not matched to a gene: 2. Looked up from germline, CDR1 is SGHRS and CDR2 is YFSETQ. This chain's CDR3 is CASSPDRGNYGYTF. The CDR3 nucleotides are TGCGCCAGCAGCCCGGACAGGGGGAACTATGGCTACACCTTC.

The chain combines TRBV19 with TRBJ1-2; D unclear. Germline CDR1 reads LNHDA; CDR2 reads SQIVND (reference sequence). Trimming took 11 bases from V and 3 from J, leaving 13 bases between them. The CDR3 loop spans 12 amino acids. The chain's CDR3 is CASPPGYYGYTF. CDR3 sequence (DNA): TGTGCCTCCCCTCCGGGTTACTATGGCTACACCTTC.

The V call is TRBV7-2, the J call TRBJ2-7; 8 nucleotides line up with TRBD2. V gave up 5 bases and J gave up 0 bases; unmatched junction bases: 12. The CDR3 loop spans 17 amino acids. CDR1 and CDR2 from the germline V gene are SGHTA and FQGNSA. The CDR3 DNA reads TGTGCCAGCAGCGTGGGTATAGCGGGGATTAGCTCCTACGAGCAGTACTTC. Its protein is CASSVGIAGISSYEQYF.

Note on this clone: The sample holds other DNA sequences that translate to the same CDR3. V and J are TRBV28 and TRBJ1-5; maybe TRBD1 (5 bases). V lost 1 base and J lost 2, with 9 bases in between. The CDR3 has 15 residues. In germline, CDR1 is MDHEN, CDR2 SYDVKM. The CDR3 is CASSLSGSGNQPQHF. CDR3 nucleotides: TGTGCCAGCAGTTTATCAGGGTCGGGCAATCAGCCCCAGCATTTT.

The CDR3 reads CASSKQGAGNQPQHF. CDR3 nucleotide sequence: TGTGCCAGCAGCAAACAGGGGGCAGGCAATCAGCCCCAGCATTTT. The chain is built from TRBV7-2 and TRBJ1-5; the match to TRBD1 covers 9 bases. The CDR3 extends over 15 amino acids. V lost 5 bases to trimming and J lost 2 bases; unmatched junction nucleotides: 4. Germline lookup yields CDR1 SGHTA and CDR2 FQGNSA. Filled out from reference TRBV7-2 and TRBJ1-5, the complete variable domain reads GAGVSQSPSNKVTEKGKDVELRCDPISGHTALYWYRQSLGQGLEFLIYFQGNSAPDKSGLPSDRFSAERTGGSVSTLTIQRTQQEDSAVYLCASSKQGAGNQPQHFGDGTRLSIL.

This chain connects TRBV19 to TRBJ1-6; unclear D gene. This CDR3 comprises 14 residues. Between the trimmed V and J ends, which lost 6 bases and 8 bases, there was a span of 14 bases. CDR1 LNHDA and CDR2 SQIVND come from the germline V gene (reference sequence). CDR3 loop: CASSPVLFDSPLHF. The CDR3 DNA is TGTGCCAGTAGCCCAGTCTTGTTCGATTCACCCCTCCACTTT.

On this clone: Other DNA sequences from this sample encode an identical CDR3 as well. CDR3 region: CATSDRGTSGNEQFF. The CDR3 DNA sequence: TGTGCCACCAGTGACCGTGGGACTAGCGGCAATGAGCAGTTCTTC. The chain has TRBV24-1 and TRBJ2-1; 11 bases are a match to TRBD2. With 4 bases clipped from V and 6 bases from J, the junction kept 4 bases outside the gene matches. Germline V CDR1 and CDR2: KGHDR, SFDVKD. This CDR3 has 15 amino acids.

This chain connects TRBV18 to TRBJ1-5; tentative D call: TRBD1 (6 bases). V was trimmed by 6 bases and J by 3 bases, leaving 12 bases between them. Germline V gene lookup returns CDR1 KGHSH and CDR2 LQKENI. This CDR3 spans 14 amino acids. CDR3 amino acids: CASSTGQYNQPQHF. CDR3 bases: TGTGCCAGCTCCACCGGACAGTACAATCAGCCCCAGCATTTT.

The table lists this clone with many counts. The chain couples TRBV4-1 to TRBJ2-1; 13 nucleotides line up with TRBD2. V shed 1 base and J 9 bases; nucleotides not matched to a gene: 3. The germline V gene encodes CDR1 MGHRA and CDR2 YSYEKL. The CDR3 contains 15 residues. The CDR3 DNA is TGCGCCAGCAGCCAAGGGACTAGCGGGAGTGTTGAGCAGTTCTTC. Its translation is CASSQGTSGSVEQFF.

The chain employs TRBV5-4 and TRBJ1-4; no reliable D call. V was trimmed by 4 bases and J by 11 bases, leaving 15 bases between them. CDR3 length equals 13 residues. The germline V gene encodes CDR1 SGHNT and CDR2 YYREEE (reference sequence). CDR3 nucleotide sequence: TGTGCCAGCAGCCCCGGGATCAATTGGAAACTGTTTTTT. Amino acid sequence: CASSPGINWKLFF.

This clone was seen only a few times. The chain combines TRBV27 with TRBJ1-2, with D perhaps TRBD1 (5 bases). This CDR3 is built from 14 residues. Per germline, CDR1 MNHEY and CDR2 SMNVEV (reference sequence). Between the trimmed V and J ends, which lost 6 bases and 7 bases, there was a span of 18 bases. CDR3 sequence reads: CASRSWGAMGGYTF. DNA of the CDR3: TGTGCCAGCAGGAGTTGGGGCGCAATGGGTGGCTACACCTTC.

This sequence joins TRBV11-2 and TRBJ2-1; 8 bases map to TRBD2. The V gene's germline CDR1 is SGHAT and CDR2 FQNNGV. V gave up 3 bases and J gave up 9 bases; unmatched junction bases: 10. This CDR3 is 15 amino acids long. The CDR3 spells CASSLRAGVSGEQFF. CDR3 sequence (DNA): TGTGCCAGCAGCTTGAGAGCGGGAGTCTCAGGTGAGCAGTTCTTC.

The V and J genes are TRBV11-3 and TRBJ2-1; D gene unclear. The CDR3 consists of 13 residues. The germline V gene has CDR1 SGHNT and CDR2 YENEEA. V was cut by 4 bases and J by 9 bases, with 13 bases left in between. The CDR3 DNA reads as TGTGCCAGCAGCTCACTGTCTTCCGGTGAGCAGTTCTTC. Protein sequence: CASSSLSSGEQFF.